This TCR beta chain emerged from a study of T cells in localized non-small cell lung cancer. About this clone itself: Its antigen is unidentified.

Findings and limits, study-wide: Adjacent uninvolved lung tissue had the highest T cell clonality, exceeding tumor. A median of approximately 54 clones ranked among the top 100 in tumor appeared in adjacent lung. As only one tumor region underwent sequencing, heterogeneity remains possible.

Clones were sequenced by immunoSEQ multiplex PCR, and TCRdb holds only the in-frame ones, with some missing. The profile shows under 75,000 clones, roughly nine tenths of them singletons. The germline V gene has CDR1 SGDLS and CDR2 YYNGEE. Trimming removed 1 base at V and 6 bases at J, with 7 bases between. The CDR3 loop spans 13 amino acids. The sequence came from a male donor aged 60 or older with stage III squamous cell lung carcinoma. Sequencing used peripheral blood, obtained before any cancer treatment. The chain links TRBV9 to TRBJ2-2; no reliable D call. CDR3 region: CASSVPISGELFF. DNA of the CDR3: TGTGCCAGCAGCGTACCGATTTCCGGGGAGCTGTTTTTT.